Listed below are T cell receptor beta chains from one sample, sequenced in a study of blood T cell repertoires in COVID-19. This table comes from immunoSEQ multiplex PCR, and its TCRdb copy is limited to in-frame clones, with some not included. The table lists 200,000 to 250,000 clones, almost 90% of them singletons. The sample taken for sequencing was peripheral blood. The receptors here all came from a man aged 18 to 30 with active or convalescent COVID-19. Both conserved end residues are part of each CDR3. The order of the fields is CDR3 protein, CDR3 DNA, V gene, J gene, D gene, clone size. A D gene is named only where the DNA matches it firmly. Not every row has a clone size; where given, it reads once, few, many or a size class.

CASSFPHFVRGQSGNQPQHF	TGTGCCAGCAGTTTTCCCCATTTCGTTAGGGGGCAATCCGGCAATCAGCCCCAGCATTTT	TRBV28	TRBJ1-5	TRBD1	.
CASSSPGTGGGEQFF	TGTGCCAGCAGTTCACCCGGGACAGGGGGCGGTGAGCAGTTCTTC	TRBV28	TRBJ2-1	TRBD1	.
CASSQESGRATETQYF	TGCGCCAGCAGCCAAGAAAGCGGGAGGGCCACAGAGACCCAGTACTTC	TRBV4-1	TRBJ2-5	TRBD2	.
CASSPGGTSYNSPLHF	TGTGCCAGCAGCCCCGGAGGGACCTCCTATAATTCACCCCTCCACTTT	TRBV6-6	TRBJ1-6	.	.
CASADQAGATDTQYF	TGTGCCAGCGCCGACCAGGCTGGGGCCACAGATACGCAGTATTTT	TRBV6-5	TRBJ2-3	.	.
CASSPDREDTQYF	TGTGCCAGTAGCCCCGACAGGGAAGATACGCAGTATTTT	TRBV19	TRBJ2-3	TRBD1	.
CASTTGVNQPQHF	TGTGCCAGCACGACAGGGGTGAATCAGCCCCAGCATTTT	TRBV25-1	TRBJ1-5	TRBD1	few
CASSPRGINNSPLHF	TGTGCCAGCAGCCCTCGGGGGATAAATAATTCACCCCTCCACTTT	TRBV28	TRBJ1-6	.	.
CASSREASSYNEQFF	TGTGCCAGCAGTCGGGAGGCGAGCTCCTACAATGAGCAGTTCTTC	TRBV27	TRBJ2-1	TRBD2	.
CAISGGDQSNYGYTF	TGTGCCATCAGTGGGGGAGACCAGTCTAACTATGGCTACACCTTC	TRBV10-3	TRBJ1-2	.	.
CASGIMNRVEAFF	TGTGCCAGCGGAATTATGAACCGGGTGGAAGCTTTCTTT	TRBV11-2	TRBJ1-1	.	.
CASSTEATANTEAFF	TGTGCCAGCAGCACCGAGGCGACAGCGAACACTGAAGCTTTCTTT	TRBV21-1	TRBJ1-1	.	few
CASSLSGPGINYNSPLHF	TGTGCCAGCAGTTTATCGGGCCCGGGGATAAACTATAATTCACCCCTCCACTTT	TRBV27	TRBJ1-6	.	.
CASSPRGGGLAEKLFF	TGTGCCAGCAGTCCTCGAGGTGGGGGGTTGGCTGAAAAACTGTTTTTT	TRBV28	TRBJ1-4	.	.
CATSDPDRGPYNEQFF	TGTGCCACCAGTGATCCCGACAGGGGGCCTTACAATGAGCAGTTCTTC	TRBV24-1	TRBJ2-1	TRBD1	.
CASSPPGRSSYEQYF	TGTGCCAGCTCACCACCGGGCAGGTCCTCGTACGAGCAGTACTTC	TRBV18	TRBJ2-7	.	.
CASSSPLLAGALQYF	TGTGCCAGCAGCTCTCCTCTCCTAGCGGGAGCCCTCCAGTACTTC	TRBV3-1/TRBV3-2	TRBJ2-4	TRBD2	.
CASSADRRSLGNEQYF	TGTGCCAGCAGTGCGGACAGGAGGAGCCTTGGGAACGAGCAGTACTTC	TRBV27	TRBJ2-7	TRBD1	.